This T cell receptor (beta chain) emerged from a study of blood T cell repertoires in COVID-19. On the study more broadly: Both acute and convalescent COVID-19 samples were obtained from the United States, Italy and Spain. PBMCs, B-cell-depleted T cells, or T cells were the source of the cDNA or gDNA that made up the material.

In the study's own analysis: Amplification from reference gene primers served as the basis for estimated nucleated cell counts. Some clones are missing from TCRdb's copy, which holds only in-frame ones; the method was immunoSEQ multiplex PCR. V, J and clone size were drawn from that table, and D and trimming were deduced from the DNA. The sample holds over 130,000 clones, roughly 84% seen once. The CDR3 has 15 residues. V lost 11 bases, J lost 4 bases, and 13 bases stayed unmatched. CDR1 is LNHNV and CDR2 is YYDKDF in the germline V gene (reference sequence). V and J are TRBV15 and TRBJ2-3; TRBD1 agrees at 9 bases. The sample consisted of peripheral blood. The receptor was derived from a woman aged 55-69 years with acute or convalescent COVID-19. The CDR3 is CASSRDRDIPDTQYF. The CDR3 DNA is TGTGCCTCCTCCCGGGACAGGGATATTCCAGATACGCAGTATTTT.